The 19 T cell receptor beta chains in this list originate from one sample, sequenced in a study of control samples from healthy donors and cancer patients. Method: immunoSEQ multiplex PCR; TCRdb's copy keeps in-frame clones and lacks some. The table shows approximately 74,000 clones, with less than 95% occurring only once. Sequenced: blood. These receptors all stem from a woman in her 30s in good health.

The chain couples TRBV5-5 to TRBJ1-6; weak D call: TRBD1 (6 bases). Germline CDR1 SGHKS, CDR2 YYEKEE (reference sequence). V lost 6 bases and J lost 7, with 14 bases in between. CDR3 length: 14 amino acids. CDR3 protein: CASIPGHPNSPLHF. The CDR3 DNA reads as TGTGCCAGCATCCCGGGACACCCGAATTCACCCCTCCACTTT.

This chain links TRBV12-3 or TRBV12-4 with TRBJ2-1; no clear D gene. V shed 5 bases and J shed 9 bases, with 11 bases lying between them. The CDR3 extends over 12 amino acids. The CDR3 reads CASSPYTAEQFF. The CDR3 bases are TGTGCCAGCAGTCCCTACACGGCTGAGCAGTTCTTC.

Only one count was recorded for this clone. V usage is TRBV5-1 and J usage is TRBJ2-4; D ambiguous. The V and J ends lost 4 bases and 5 bases respectively, with 7 bases between them. CDR3 length: 12 amino acids. In germline, CDR1 is SGHRS, CDR2 YFSETQ. This CDR3 is CASSENENIQYF. CDR3 sequence (DNA): TGCGCCAGCAGCGAGAACGAAAACATTCAGTACTTC. Combining the CDR3 with reference TRBV5-1 and TRBJ2-4 gives the whole variable domain KAGVTQTPRYLIKTRGQQVTLSCSPISGHRSVSWYQQTPGQGLQFLFEYFSETQRNKGNFPGRFSGRQFSNSRSEMNVSTLELGDSALYLCASSENENIQYFGAGTRLSVL.

V and J are TRBV12-3 or TRBV12-4 and TRBJ2-2; D remains ambiguous. The V end lost 6 bases, the J end lost 3 bases, and 8 bases lay between the germline ends. The CDR3 totals 13 residues. The CDR3 coding sequence is TGTGCCAGCAGGCCGGTTTACACCGGGGAGCTGTTTTTT. This translates into CASRPVYTGELFF.

The J gene is TRBJ1-6, the V gene TRBV11-3; unclear D gene. V was clipped by 0 bases and J by 5 bases, with 5 bases between them. Looked up from germline, CDR1 is SGHNT and CDR2 is YENEEA. This CDR3 has 14 residues. The CDR3 DNA is TGTGCCAGCAGCTTAGAACAGAATAATTCACCCCTCCACTTT. Translated: CASSLEQNNSPLHF.

The rearrangement links TRBV28 to TRBJ2-3; the D gene is possibly TRBD2 (6 bases). In germline, CDR1 is MDHEN, CDR2 SYDVKM. The CDR3 totals 16 residues. Trimming took 3 bases from V and 0 from J, leaving 13 bases between them. In DNA form, the CDR3 reads TGTGCCAGCAGTTTTCATACCGGGACTAGCACAGATACGCAGTATTTT. As protein: CASSFHTGTSTDTQYF.

The genes are TRBV2 and TRBJ1-1, with D possibly matching TRBD1 (6 bases). The CDR3 contains 14 residues. Trimming took 5 bases from V and 4 from J, leaving 14 bases between them. Germline values: CDR1 SNHLY, CDR2 FYNNEI. CDR3 sequence: CASSKQGETTEAFF. CDR3 nucleotides: TGTGCCAGCAGTAAACAGGGTGAGACCACTGAAGCTTTCTTT. Full variable domain (outside the CDR3, taken from reference TRBV2 and TRBJ1-1): EPEVTQTPSHQVTQMGQEVILRCVPISNHLYFYWYRQILGQKVEFLVSFYNNEISEKSEIFDDQFSVERPDGSNFTLKIRSTKLEDSAMYFCASSKQGETTEAFFGQGTRLTVV.

As regards this clone: The junction does not match germline at one end; this may be a read error. This chain joins TRBV2 and TRBJ2-7; unclear D gene. This CDR3 is 15 amino acids long. Germline assignment: CDR1 SNHLY and CDR2 FYNNEI. The CDR3 loop is CASSDVGRSSHEQYF. As DNA, the CDR3 is TGTGCCAGCAGTGATGTGGGCAGAAGCTCCCACGAGCAGTACTTC.

The sample holds one count of this clone. The genes are TRBV7-6 and TRBJ2-2; D is unresolved. Trimming removed 5 bases at V and 0 bases at J, with 13 bases between. CDR1 is SGHVS, CDR2 FNYEAQ, per germline. This CDR3 has 16 amino acids. CDR3 amino acids: CASSTGYVANTGELFF. The CDR3 nucleotides read TGTGCCAGCAGCACTGGATACGTCGCGAACACCGGGGAGCTGTTTTTT. The full variable domain, with the rest looked up from reference TRBV7-6 and TRBJ2-2, is GAGVSQSPRYKVTKRGQDVALRCDPISGHVSLYWYRQALGQGPEFLTYFNYEAQQDKSGLPNDRFSAERPEGSISTLTIQRTEQRDSAMYRCASSTGYVANTGELFFGEGSRLTVL.

A few counts support this clone. V is TRBV7-8 and J is TRBJ2-1; possible D gene TRBD2, 6 bases. Germline V gives CDR1 SGHVS, CDR2 FQNEAQ. This CDR3 has 15 residues. V was cut by 5 bases and J by 1 base, with 12 bases left in between. The CDR3 DNA reads TGTGCCAGCAGCCACCGTGGACTATCCTACAATGAGCAGTTCTTC. Its protein product is CASSHRGLSYNEQFF. The full variable domain, its missing parts supplied by reference TRBV7-8 and TRBJ2-1, is GAGVSQSPRYKVAKRGQDVALRCDPISGHVSLFWYQQALGQGPEFLTYFQNEAQLDKSGLPSDRFFAERPEGSVSTLKIQRTQQEDSAVYLCASSHRGLSYNEQFFGPGTRLTVL.

The chain couples TRBV19 to TRBJ1-6, with D unclear. V lost 4 bases, J lost 7 bases, and 20 bases lay in between. CDR1 LNHDA and CDR2 SQIVND come from the germline V gene (reference sequence). The CDR3 sequence is 17 residues long. CDR3 DNA sequence: TGTGCCAGTAGTACCCGCGGGGTGGCTGCTACAAATTCACCCCTCCACTTT. Amino acids: CASSTRGVAATNSPLHF.

The J gene is TRBJ1-5, the V gene TRBV6-2 or TRBV6-3; D unclear. The CDR3 totals 15 residues. The germline gives CDR1 MNHEY, CDR2 SVGEGT. V shed 6 bases and J shed 1 base, with 13 bases lying between them. The CDR3 nucleotides are TGTGCCAGCAGCCGACATCTTGAGAGCAATCAGCCCCAGCATTTT. This codes for CASSRHLESNQPQHF.

The gene calls are TRBV13 and TRBJ1-2; D is unclear. This CDR3 is 13 amino acids long. Germline V gene sequence: CDR1 PRHDT, CDR2 FYEKMQ (reference sequence). The ends were cut back, 5 bases at V and 10 bases at J, with 17 bases in the middle. The CDR3 loop reads CASSDGEFRDYTF. CDR3 nucleotide sequence: TGTGCCAGCAGCGACGGGGAATTTCGGGACTACACCTTC.

In this sample, this clone turned up many times. The rearrangement uses TRBV6-5 and TRBJ1-2, with D unresolved. This CDR3 spans 11 amino acids. The germline V gene has CDR1 MNHEY and CDR2 SVGAGI. Trimming removed 7 bases at V and 6 bases at J, with 9 bases between. The CDR3 reads CASIGSDGYTF. Written as DNA, the CDR3 is TGTGCCAGCATCGGTAGCGATGGCTACACCTTC.

This chain links TRBV19 with TRBJ1-1; the D is unclear. CDR1 LNHDA and CDR2 SQIVND come from the germline V gene (reference sequence). The V end lost 6 bases, the J end lost 6 bases, and 11 bases lay between the germline ends. The CDR3 is made up of 12 amino acids. The CDR3 nucleotides read TGTGCCAGTAGGGGGATTGCGTCTGAAGCTTTCTTT. This gives the protein CASRGIASEAFF.

The rearrangement links TRBV7-2 to TRBJ1-6; D is undetermined. CDR1 SGHTA and CDR2 FQGNSA come from the germline V gene. CDR3 size: 13 residues. V was cut by 0 bases and J by 7 bases, with 4 bases left in between. CDR3 sequence: CASSLAGNSPLHF. DNA of the CDR3: TGTGCCAGCAGCTTAGCGGGAAATTCACCCCTCCACTTT. Based on the CDR3 plus reference TRBV7-2 and TRBJ1-6, the full variable domain is GAGVSQSPSNKVTEKGKDVELRCDPISGHTALYWYRQSLGQGLEFLIYFQGNSAPDKSGLPSDRFSAERTGGSVSTLTIQRTQQEDSAVYLCASSLAGNSPLHFGNGTRLTVT.

The DNA for the CDR3 is TGTGCCAGCAGCCACGACAGAACCTATGGCTACACCTTC. Its protein product is CASSHDRTYGYTF. The J gene is TRBJ1-2, the V gene TRBV5-4, with D possibly matching TRBD1 (5 bases). This CDR3 has 13 residues. V was pared by 4 bases and J by 4 bases, with 11 bases between. Germline assignment: CDR1 SGHNT and CDR2 YYREEE (reference sequence).

The chain joins TRBV4-2 to TRBJ2-3; no reliable D call. The CDR3 runs to 15 residues. Trimming pared 0 bases from V and 2 bases from J, leaving 9 bases between. Germline assignment: CDR1 LGHNA and CDR2 YNFKEQ. The CDR3 DNA is TGTGCCAGCAGCCAAGATCTCTTCTCCACAGATACGCAGTATTTT. Translated, it gives CASSQDLFSTDTQYF.

The V call is TRBV18, the J call TRBJ2-1; 8 bases align to TRBD2. Germline V gives CDR1 KGHSH, CDR2 LQKENI. The V gene end was trimmed by 3 bases and the J gene end by 6 bases; junction bases not matched to a gene: 7. CDR3 size: 15 residues. CDR3 residues: CASSPPSGGLNEQFF. In nucleotides, the CDR3 is TGTGCCAGCTCACCCCCCTCGGGGGGGCTCAATGAGCAGTTCTTC.